One sample yielded the 5 T cell receptor beta chains listed below, sequenced in a study of glioma-infiltrating T cells. Amplification of TCR alpha and beta CDR3 regions from RNA used iRepertoire nested multiplex PCR. TCRdb processed the multiplex PCR reads anew with MiXCR; each CDR3 protein has one entry. The table includes around 100,000 distinct CDR3 sequences, about 28% detected once. Material for sequencing was glioma tissue, nonneoplastic brain tissue, or PBMCs (not recorded which). These receptors came from a human donor with low-grade glioma or glioblastoma, undergoing nonglioma brain surgery, or in good health (not recorded which).

Ten or more counts support this clonotype. The chain has TRBV6-1 and TRBJ2-1, with a possible D match to TRBD2 (5 bases). The germline V gene has CDR1 MNHNS and CDR2 SASEGT. The CDR3 totals 14 residues. Trimming left V 7 bases short and J 3 bases short, with 13 bases between. The CDR3 is CASTLNRDYNEQFF. The CDR3 region has the DNA TGTGCCAGCACCCTGAACCGGGACTACAATGAGCAGTTCTTC.

The rearrangement links TRBV6-1 to TRBJ1-5; D is unclear. Per germline, CDR1 MNHNS and CDR2 SASEGT. Deletions cut 6 bases from V and 0 bases from J, with 12 bases between. CDR3 length: 15 amino acids. The CDR3 bases are TGTGCCAGCAGAGATGGGCGGGCTAGCAATCAGCCCCAGCATTTT. It is translated as CASRDGRASNQPQHF.

This clonotype appeared many times. The J gene is TRBJ2-3, the V gene TRBV27; D is undetermined. From germline, CDR1 is MNHEY and CDR2 SMNVEV (reference sequence). V was shortened by 5 bases and J by 4 bases, with 22 bases between the two germline ends. The CDR3 extends over 17 amino acids. This CDR3 reads CASSLSPIGPLSDTQYF. Written as DNA, the CDR3 is TGTGCCAGCAGTCTCTCCCCCATAGGGCCCTTGTCAGATACGCAGTATTTT.

V and J are TRBV11-2 and TRBJ2-1; 8 nucleotides line up with TRBD2. With V trimmed by 6 bases and J by 4 bases, 11 bases remained unmatched. Germline V gene lookup returns CDR1 SGHAT and CDR2 FQNNGV. This CDR3 has 16 residues. CDR3 nucleotide sequence: TGTGCCAGCAGGGTTAGCGGGGCCGCTATTTACAATGAGCAGTTCTTC. Its protein product is CASRVSGAAIYNEQFF.

Many counts were recorded for this clonotype. The CDR3 DNA sequence: TGCAGTGCTAGAGAGGGACTGGGTAATTCACCCCTCCACTTT. It translates to CSAREGLGNSPLHF. V is TRBV20-1 and J is TRBJ1-6; D perhaps matches TRBD1 (5 bases). V gave up 0 bases and J gave up 6 bases, with 9 bases separating them. Germline V gene data show CDR1 as DFQATT and CDR2 as SNEGSKA (reference sequence). The CDR3 has 14 residues.